This passage covers 27 T cell receptor beta chains from one sample sequenced in a study of blood T cell repertoires in COVID-19. Assay: immunoSEQ multiplex PCR; the TCRdb copy retains only in-frame clones and omits some. Of about 280,000 clones in the sample, 89% were seen once. Material: peripheral blood. The receptors derive from a middle-aged woman who had recovered from COVID-19.

V usage is TRBV28 and J usage is TRBJ2-6; D might be TRBD1 (6 bases). The CDR3 spans 15 residues. V was pared by 4 bases and J by 2 bases, with 9 bases between. Germline CDR1 is MDHEN and CDR2 is SYDVKM. CDR3 residues: CASSSYRAGANVLTF. The CDR3 nucleotides read TGTGCCAGCAGTTCGTACAGGGCTGGGGCCAACGTCCTGACTTTC. The full variable domain, in which reference TRBV28 and TRBJ2-6 provide the parts outside the CDR3, is DVKVTQSSRYLVKRTGEKVFLECVQDMDHENMFWYRQDPGLGLRLIYFSYDVKMKEKGDIPEGYSVSREKKERFSLILESASTNQTSMYLCASSSYRAGANVLTFGAGSRLTVL.

The genes are TRBV6-5 and TRBJ2-3, with D perhaps TRBD2 (7 bases). The CDR3 has 14 amino acids. Between the trimmed V and J ends, which lost 8 bases and 1 base, there was a span of 13 bases. CDR1 and CDR2 (germline): MNHEY, SVGAGI. The CDR3 DNA follows: TGTGCCAGCGGGGGGGCTAGGGGCACAGATACGCAGTATTTT. Protein sequence: CASGGARGTDTQYF.

The chain combines TRBV29-1 with TRBJ1-2; D not resolved. CDR3 length: 15 amino acids. Germline V CDR1 and CDR2: SQVTM, ANQGSEA. Trimming took 7 bases from V and 0 from J, leaving 18 bases between them. CDR3 nucleotides: TGCAGCGCCGCGGTCGGGTCAACGACTAACTATGGCTACACCTTC. Translated: CSAAVGSTTNYGYTF.

DNA for the CDR3: TGTGCCAGCAGTCTCAGGGAAGGGGGCCCCTACGAGCAGTACTTC. Translated, it gives CASSLREGGPYEQYF. The V and J genes are TRBV27 and TRBJ2-7; 7 positions agree with TRBD1. After removal of 5 bases from V and 2 bases from J, the junction contained 9 bases not matched to a gene. The CDR3 is made up of 15 amino acids. Germline loops: CDR1 MNHEY, CDR2 SMNVEV (reference sequence).

The genes are TRBV3-1 (or the pseudogene TRBV3-2) and TRBJ2-3; 7 nucleotides match TRBD1. Germline CDR1 reads LGHDT; CDR2 reads YNNKEL (reference sequence). V lost 4 bases, J lost 3 bases, and 4 bases stayed unmatched. This CDR3 spans 14 amino acids. The CDR3 DNA reads TGTGCCAGCAGCCTCGCACAGGGGACAGATACGCAGTATTTT. Its protein product is CASSLAQGTDTQYF.

The chain uses TRBV30 and TRBJ1-6; the D gene is possibly TRBD1 (5 bases). CDR1 is GTSNPN, CDR2 SVGIG, per germline (reference sequence). V dropped 5 bases and J dropped 8 bases, with 13 bases sitting between them. The CDR3 extends over 13 amino acids. CDR3: CAWSGGVDSPLHF. CDR3 nucleotides: TGTGCCTGGTCGGGAGGGGTTGATTCACCCCTCCACTTT.

The chain employs TRBV23-1 and TRBJ1-1; D is uncertain. TRBV23-1 is designated an ORF whose function remains uncertain. Between the trimmed V and J ends, which lost 3 bases and 6 bases, there was a span of 20 bases. This CDR3 region has 16 residues. The CDR3 DNA sequence: TGCGCCAGCAGTCAGTCGAGGGAAGGCGGCTTCTCTGAAGCTTTCTTT. This codes for CASSQSREGGFSEAFF.

Worth noting for this clone: Other DNA sequences of this sample code for an identical CDR3. The rearrangement joins TRBV5-4 to TRBJ2-1; D possibly corresponds to TRBD1 (6 bases). Trimming cost V 4 bases and J 0 bases, with 11 bases left between them. The CDR3 has 15 amino acids. Germline lookup yields CDR1 SGHNT and CDR2 YYREEE (reference sequence). CDR3 protein: CASSPTGSSYNEQFF. Written as DNA, the CDR3 is TGTGCCAGCAGCCCAACAGGGAGCTCCTACAATGAGCAGTTCTTC.

CDR3 in DNA: TGTGCCAGCAGCTTAGGGCCCCGGCAGGGCACAGATACGCAGTATTTT. Protein: CASSLGPRQGTDTQYF. The chain combines TRBV7-6 with TRBJ2-3; D call uncertain. The V end lost 1 base, the J end lost 1 base, and 12 bases lay between the germline ends. From germline, CDR1 is SGHVS and CDR2 FNYEAQ. CDR3 length: 16 residues.

The V gene is TRBV6-5, the J gene TRBJ1-1; D unclear. Per germline, CDR1 MNHEY and CDR2 SVGAGI. The V end lost 5 bases, the J end lost 1 base, and 14 bases lay between the germline ends. This CDR3 contains 15 residues. CDR3 sequence reads: CASSLTHAGNTEAFF. CDR3 nucleotide sequence: TGTGCCAGCAGTCTCACCCACGCGGGGAACACTGAAGCTTTCTTT.

The chain carries TRBV6-5 and TRBJ2-7; 10 nucleotides align to TRBD1. There are 13 residues in the CDR3. Germline CDR1 is MNHEY and CDR2 is SVGAGI. Losses at the gene ends were 6 bases for V and 5 bases for J; bases not matched to a gene: 4. This CDR3 reads CASRDRGLNEQYF. CDR3 in DNA: TGTGCCAGCAGAGACAGGGGGCTTAACGAGCAGTACTTC.

CDR3 DNA sequence: TGTGCCTGGAGTGTGGCAGGAAATCAGCCCCAGCATTTT. It translates to CAWSVAGNQPQHF. The rearrangement uses TRBV30 and TRBJ1-5; D is unresolved. The V gene's germline CDR1 is GTSNPN and CDR2 SVGIG (reference sequence). The CDR3 is 13 amino acids. Trimming pared 0 bases from V and 4 bases from J, leaving 7 bases between.

This clone has just one count. This chain connects TRBV6-2 or TRBV6-3 to TRBJ2-7; TRBD1 aligns across 8 bases. The trim removed 2 bases at V and 3 bases at J, leaving 9 bases unmatched. This CDR3 is 16 amino acids long. CDR1 and CDR2 from the germline V gene are MNHEY and SVGEGT. The CDR3 DNA follows: TGTGCCAGCAGTTACGTGGCCGTACAGGGGGACTACGAGCAGTACTTC. Its protein is CASSYVAVQGDYEQYF.

The V gene is TRBV30, the J gene TRBJ1-5; 8 bases match TRBD1. CDR1 GTSNPN and CDR2 SVGIG come from the germline V gene (reference sequence). The CDR3 contains 13 residues. Trimming cost V 5 bases and J 7 bases; bases outside gene matches: 7. The CDR3 spells CAWQGALEQPQHF. CDR3 sequence (DNA): TGTGCCTGGCAGGGGGCTTTAGAGCAGCCCCAGCATTTT.

The J gene is TRBJ2-2, the V gene TRBV7-6; 11 bases map to TRBD2. With 5 bases clipped from V and 8 bases from J, the junction kept 13 bases outside the gene matches. The length of the CDR3 is 17 residues. Per the germline V gene, CDR1 is SGHVS and CDR2 is FNYEAQ. The CDR3 spells CASSRATSGILLGELFF. In nucleotides, the CDR3 is TGTGCCAGCAGCCGCGCGACTAGCGGGATCTTATTAGGGGAGCTGTTTTTT.

This chain uses TRBV14 with TRBJ2-7; tentative D call: TRBD1 (5 bases). From germline, CDR1 is SGHDN and CDR2 FVKESK. V shed 4 bases and J shed 2 bases, with 12 bases lying between them. The CDR3 contains 14 residues. CDR3: CASSRGSRPYEQYF. CDR3 nucleotide sequence: TGTGCCAGCAGCCGGGGCTCGCGACCCTACGAGCAGTACTTC.

The chain recombines TRBV5-1 with TRBJ1-1, with D perhaps TRBD1 (5 bases). The V and J ends lost 4 bases and 4 bases respectively, with 17 bases between them. Germline values: CDR1 SGHRS, CDR2 YFSETQ. CDR3 size: 15 residues. The CDR3 loop is CASSPLFGGSTEAFF. The CDR3, as DNA: TGCGCCAGCAGCCCACTCTTCGGGGGGAGCACTGAAGCTTTCTTT.

V is TRBV5-6 and J is TRBJ2-2; 7 bases are shared with TRBD1. The CDR3 has 16 residues. J lost 7 bases, V lost 4 bases, and 13 bases had no gene match. CDR1 is SGHDT, CDR2 YYEEEE, per germline. CDR3 DNA sequence: TGTGCCAGCAGCGTAGGAGGAGGACAGGTTGGCGGGGAGCTGTTTTTT. Encoded protein: CASSVGGGQVGGELFF.

The rearrangement uses TRBV4-2 and TRBJ2-7, with 9 bases matching TRBD2. Germline CDR1 and CDR2: LGHNA and YNFKEQ. The CDR3 runs to 18 residues. The junction had 12 bases not matched to a gene; V was cut back by 1 base and J by 2 bases. The CDR3 protein is CASSQVSGAGGPTYEQYF. CDR3 DNA: TGTGCCAGCAGCCAAGTAAGCGGGGCGGGAGGGCCAACCTACGAGCAGTACTTC.

This chain uses TRBV6-7 with TRBJ1-2; TRBD1 is a possible D gene (6 bases). TRBV6-7 is annotated as an ORF whose role is uncertain. The germline V and J ends were trimmed by 9 bases and 13 bases, with 15 bases remaining between them. The CDR3 totals 10 residues. The CDR3 loop reads CARPHRACTF. The DNA for the CDR3 is TGTGCCAGACCCCACAGGGCCTGCACCTTC.

The chain is built from TRBV30 and TRBJ2-3, with 11 nucleotides matching TRBD1. V trimming: 4 bases; J trimming: 9 bases; junction bases outside the gene matches: 9. CDR1 is GTSNPN and CDR2 is SVGIG in the germline V gene (reference sequence). CDR3 size: 14 residues. DNA for the CDR3: TGTGCCTGGATGGGGACAGGGGGAGCAGGGACGCAGTATTTT. Translating it yields CAWMGTGGAGTQYF.

This sequence joins TRBV7-9 and TRBJ2-3; possible D gene TRBD2, 5 bases. CDR1 SEHNR and CDR2 FQNEAQ come from the germline V gene (reference sequence). The CDR3 is 13 amino acids. Trimming cost V 8 bases and J 0 bases, with 9 bases left between them. CDR3 amino acids: CASASGSTDTQYF. As DNA, the CDR3 is TGTGCCAGCGCCAGCGGTAGCACAGATACGCAGTATTTT. Looking up the rest from reference TRBV7-9 and TRBJ2-3 gives the full variable domain: DTGVSQNPRHKITKRGQNVTFRCDPISEHNRLYWYRQTLGQGPEFLTYFQNEAQLEKSRLLSDRFSAERPKGSFSTLEIQRTEQGDSAMYLCASASGSTDTQYFGPGTRLTVL.

The rearrangement uses TRBV5-1 and TRBJ2-5; no clear D. There are 12 residues in the CDR3. V lost 0 bases, J lost 10 bases, and 10 bases lay in between. Germline values: CDR1 SGHRS, CDR2 YFSETQ. For the CDR3, the DNA is TGCGCCAGCAGCTTGGCCGAGGCGGACCAGTACTTC. It yields the protein CASSLAEADQYF. The whole variable domain, filled in from reference TRBV5-1 and TRBJ2-5, reads KAGVTQTPRYLIKTRGQQVTLSCSPISGHRSVSWYQQTPGQGLQFLFEYFSETQRNKGNFPGRFSGRQFSNSRSEMNVSTLELGDSALYLCASSLAEADQYFGPGTRLLVL.

This clone was recorded a few times. The chain recombines TRBV4-1 with TRBJ2-7, with TRBD2 matching 9 bases. After removal of 4 bases from V and 2 bases from J, the junction contained 6 bases not matched to a gene. CDR1 and CDR2 from the germline V gene are MGHRA and YSYEKL. The CDR3 has 15 amino acids. In DNA form, the CDR3 reads TGCGCCAGCAGCCCCGTGACTAGCGGACCCTACGAGCAGTACTTC. Its protein is CASSPVTSGPYEQYF.

Concerning this clone itself: The same CDR3 arises from other DNA sequences in this sample as well. V gene TRBV6-1 combines with J gene TRBJ1-1, with D unresolved. V gave up 1 base and J gave up 3 bases, with 6 bases separating them. CDR3 length: 13 residues. The germline V gene has CDR1 MNHNS and CDR2 SASEGT. The DNA of the CDR3 is TGTGCCAGCAGTGAAGACCGGGACACTGAAGCTTTCTTT. This codes for CASSEDRDTEAFF.

The J gene is TRBJ2-2, the V gene TRBV9, with D hard to call. The V gene's germline CDR1 is SGDLS and CDR2 YYNGEE. V lost 4 bases to trimming and J lost 6 bases, with 13 bases between them. CDR3 length: 14 residues. CDR3 sequence: CASSPVIEAGELFF. The DNA of the CDR3 is TGTGCCAGCAGCCCTGTCATCGAGGCCGGGGAGCTGTTTTTT. The variable domain in full, with the rest retrieved from reference TRBV9 and TRBJ2-2, is DSGVTQTPKHLITATGQRVTLRCSPRSGDLSVYWYQQSLDQGLQFLIQYYNGEERAKGNILERFSAQQFPDLHSELNLSSLELGDSALYFCASSPVIEAGELFFGEGSRLTVL.

The rearrangement links TRBV6-6 to TRBJ1-6; 8 nucleotides line up with TRBD1. The CDR3 has 17 residues. Unmatched junction bases numbered 9, after V lost 5 bases and J lost 3 bases. Germline-derived CDR1 and CDR2 are MNHNY and SVGAGI (reference sequence). The CDR3 DNA reads TGTGCCAGCAGTCCCCGCCTAACAGGGGGCTATAATTCACCCCTCCACTTT. This encodes CASSPRLTGGYNSPLHF.